Presented here are 6 T cell receptor beta chains from one specimen sequenced in a study of glioma-infiltrating T cells after dendritic cell vaccination. Time point in this sample: after dendritic cell vaccination, including at tumor progression/relapse. Assay used: immunoSEQ multiplex PCR; TCRdb lists only in-frame clones, some missing. This sample carries tens of thousands of clones, around 86% of them seen once, and the ten largest clones take 5.5% to 8%. The starting material was blood, obtained after dendritic cell vaccination. These receptors were taken from a human donor with glioblastoma.

The gene calls are TRBV30 and TRBJ2-1; possible D gene TRBD1, 6 bases. V lost 2 bases to trimming and J lost 3 bases, with 14 bases between them. This CDR3 has 15 residues. Germline lookup yields CDR1 GTSNPN and CDR2 SVGIG (reference sequence). The CDR3 is CAWSQGHGLYNEQFF. The CDR3 coding sequence is TGTGCCTGGAGTCAGGGGCACGGCCTCTACAATGAGCAGTTCTTC.

This clone was seen more than once but under ten times. The V call is TRBV6-1, the J call TRBJ1-3; 8 nucleotides match TRBD1. CDR1 is MNHNS, CDR2 SASEGT, per germline. This CDR3 spans 14 amino acids. J lost 0 bases, V lost 10 bases, and 5 bases had no gene match. CDR3 nucleotide sequence: TGTGCCACCAGGGGGCTCTACTCTGGAAACACCATATATTTT. This encodes CATRGLYSGNTIYF.

This clone has only one observation. The chain joins TRBV19 to TRBJ1-5; 10 bases map to TRBD1. The trim removed 7 bases at V and 6 bases at J, leaving 6 bases unmatched. CDR3 length: 14 residues. Germline loops: CDR1 LNHDA, CDR2 SQIVND (reference sequence). The CDR3 region has the DNA TGTGCCAGTAACCGGGACAGGGGAGTTCAGCCCCAGCATTTT. This encodes CASNRDRGVQPQHF.

The CDR3 loop reads CASSLDHGQGTGYTF. The CDR3 DNA sequence: TGCGCCAGCAGCCTGGACCACGGACAGGGCACAGGCTACACCTTC. The chain joins TRBV5-1 to TRBJ1-2; 8 nucleotides align to TRBD1. This CDR3 contains 15 residues. After removal of 4 bases from V and 8 bases from J, the junction contained 13 bases not matched to a gene. Germline lookup yields CDR1 SGHRS and CDR2 YFSETQ.

The J gene is TRBJ2-3, the V gene TRBV19, with 9 bases matching TRBD2. CDR1 and CDR2 from the germline V gene are LNHDA and SQIVND (reference sequence). The CDR3 totals 14 residues. J lost 3 bases, V lost 4 bases, and 2 bases had no gene match. CDR3 residues: CASSSSGGTDTQYF. Written as DNA, the CDR3 is TGTGCCAGTAGTAGCAGCGGGGGGACAGATACGCAGTATTTT.

The DNA of the CDR3 is TGTGCCAGCAGCTTAGCGTGGAGTTTAGAGCAGTACTTC. This translates into CASSLAWSLEQYF. The genes are TRBV7-2 and TRBJ2-7; D unclear. The CDR3 contains 13 residues. The germline V gene has CDR1 SGHTA and CDR2 FQGNSA. The V and J ends lost 0 bases and 7 bases respectively, with 10 bases between them. Full variable domain (remainder filled in from reference TRBV7-2 and TRBJ2-7): GAGVSQSPSNKVTEKGKDVELRCDPISGHTALYWYRQSLGQGLEFLIYFQGNSAPDKSGLPSDRFSAERTGGSVSTLTIQRTQQEDSAVYLCASSLAWSLEQYFGPGTRLTVT.